This TCR beta chain stems from a study of blood T cell repertoires in COVID-19. On the study more broadly: From the United States, Italy and Spain came samples of acute and convalescent COVID-19. PBMCs, B-cell-depleted T cells, or T cells provided the cDNA or gDNA that made up the material.

Original processing methods: How many nucleated cells were present was estimated from reference gene primer amplification. Assay: immunoSEQ multiplex PCR; the TCRdb copy retains only in-frame clones and omits some. The V and J calls and clone size come from that table; D and trimming were worked out from the DNA. The table has approximately 50,000 clones, 90% seen once. Germline V lookup: CDR1 SEHNR, CDR2 FQNEAQ (reference sequence). With 2 bases removed from V and 5 bases from J, the gap between germline ends came to 6 bases. This CDR3 has 12 amino acids. The TCR originated in a human donor in a cohort sampled during active COVID-19. Sequencing was done on a sample of peripheral blood. This sequence joins TRBV7-9 and TRBJ2-5; D may be TRBD1 (5 bases). The CDR3 sequence is CASSLSGETQYF. The CDR3, as DNA: TGTGCCAGCAGCTTATCAGGGGAGACCCAGTACTTC.